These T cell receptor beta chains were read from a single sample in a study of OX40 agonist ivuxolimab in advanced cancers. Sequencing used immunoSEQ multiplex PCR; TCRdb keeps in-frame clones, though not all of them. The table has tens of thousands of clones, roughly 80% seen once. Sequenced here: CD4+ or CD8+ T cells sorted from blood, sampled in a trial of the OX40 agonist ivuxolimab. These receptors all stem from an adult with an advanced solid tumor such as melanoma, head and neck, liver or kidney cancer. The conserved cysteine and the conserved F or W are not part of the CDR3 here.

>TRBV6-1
ASSESRDSLYGYT
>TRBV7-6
ASSLRRNTEAF
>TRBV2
ASSWGLTSGGPGETQY
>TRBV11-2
ASSRGGVNTEAF
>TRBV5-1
ASSHEGRSSYEQY
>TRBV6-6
ASRPGQRPRGYT
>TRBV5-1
ASSLWTQEDTQY
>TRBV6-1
ASSDTSGHYNEQF
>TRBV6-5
ASPAPLGTRYEQY
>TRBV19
ASSINRDETQY
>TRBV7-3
ASSTRQGNEQF
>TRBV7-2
ASSRLALTQETQY
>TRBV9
ASSDSSGGLSTDTQY
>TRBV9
ASSVWEGNEQF
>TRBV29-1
SVDRGNTGELF
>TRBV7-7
ASSLGKMNTEAF
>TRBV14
ASSRSTVNTEAF
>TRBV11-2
ASSPYRTSNEQF
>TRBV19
ASSMGSRETQY
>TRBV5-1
ASTWGAGGTEAF
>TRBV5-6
ASSLGYRGGYGYT
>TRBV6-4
ASSPGEADTQY
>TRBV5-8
ASSLGSGATNEKLF
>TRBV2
ASTPGTYQETQY
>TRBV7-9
ASSSWTGTEAF
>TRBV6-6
ASSYSAGGFAF
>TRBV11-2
ASSLDDHSQETQY
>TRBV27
ASKGPLNTGELF
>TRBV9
ASSVGGAGSTDTQY
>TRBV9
ASRDSTGELF
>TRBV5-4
ASTSRGAGETQY
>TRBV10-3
AISEGYEQY
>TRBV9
ASSPGDWGDTQY
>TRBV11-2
ASSPRDRLQETQY
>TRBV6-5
ASRPGGMNTEAF
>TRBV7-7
ASSLGGSDEQF
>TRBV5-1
ASGQGADSPLH
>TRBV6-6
ASSYGGGGLEQY
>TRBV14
ASSLGVLYGYT
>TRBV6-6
ASRDTGDGTEAF
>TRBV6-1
ASSEARLTGEEQY
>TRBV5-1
ASSLGELGGELF
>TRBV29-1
SVVLDTEAF
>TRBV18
ASSPGAGRTGELF
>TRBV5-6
ASSWMGGYGYT